This T cell receptor beta chain was recovered during a study of radiation and T cells in renal cell carcinoma. Study-level information: Nephrectomy followed 15 Gy stereotactic body radiation by 4 weeks.

TCRdb keeps only in-frame clones here, not all; method: immunoSEQ multiplex PCR. The sample holds about 140,000 clones, around four fifths seen once. Regarding time point: baseline pretreatment blood. The treatment denotes: 15 Gy SBRT to primary tumor, nephrectomy 4 weeks later. Germline V gene lookup returns CDR1 LNHNV and CDR2 YYDKDF (reference sequence). The CDR3 is made up of 12 amino acids. Trimming took 1 base from V and 7 from J, leaving 5 bases between them. This clone has only a few counts. Sample: blood, taken from a patient whose treatment included radiotherapy and nephrectomy. The TCR sequence derives from a woman aged 45-60 years with renal cell carcinoma. V usage is TRBV15 and J usage is TRBJ2-1; D uncertain. The DNA of the CDR3 is TGTGCCACCAGCAGAGTTTGGAATGAGCAGTTCTTC. This codes for CATSRVWNEQFF.